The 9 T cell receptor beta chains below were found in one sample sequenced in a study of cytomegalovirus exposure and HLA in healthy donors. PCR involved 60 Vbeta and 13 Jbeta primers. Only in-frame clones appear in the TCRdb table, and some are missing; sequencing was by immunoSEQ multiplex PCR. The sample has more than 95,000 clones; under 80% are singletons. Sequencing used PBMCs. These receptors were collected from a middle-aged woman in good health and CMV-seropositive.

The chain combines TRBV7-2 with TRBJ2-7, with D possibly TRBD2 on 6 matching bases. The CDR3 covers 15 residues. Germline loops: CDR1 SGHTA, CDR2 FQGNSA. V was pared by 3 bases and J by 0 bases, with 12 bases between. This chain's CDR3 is CASSFSGTDSYEQYF. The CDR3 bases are TGTGCCAGCAGCTTCTCCGGGACTGACTCCTACGAGCAGTACTTC.

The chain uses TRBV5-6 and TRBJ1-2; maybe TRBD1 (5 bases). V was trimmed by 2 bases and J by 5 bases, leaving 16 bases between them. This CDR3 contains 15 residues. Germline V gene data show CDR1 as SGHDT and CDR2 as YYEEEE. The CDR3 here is CASSFGDGRVYGYTF. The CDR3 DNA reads TGTGCCAGCAGCTTTGGGGACGGGAGGGTGTATGGCTACACCTTC.

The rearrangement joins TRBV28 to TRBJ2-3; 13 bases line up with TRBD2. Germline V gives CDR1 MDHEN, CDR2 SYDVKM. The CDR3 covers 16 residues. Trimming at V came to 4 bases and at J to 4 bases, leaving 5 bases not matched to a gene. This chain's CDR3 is CASSSQGLAGPDTQYF. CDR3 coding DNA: TGTGCCAGCAGTTCCCAGGGACTAGCGGGGCCAGATACGCAGTATTTT.

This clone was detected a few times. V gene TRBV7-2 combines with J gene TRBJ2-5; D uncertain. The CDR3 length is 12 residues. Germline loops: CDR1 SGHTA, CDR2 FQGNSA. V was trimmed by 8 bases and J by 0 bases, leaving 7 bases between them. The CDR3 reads CASGVYQETQYF. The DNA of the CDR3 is TGTGCCAGCGGAGTGTACCAAGAGACCCAGTACTTC.

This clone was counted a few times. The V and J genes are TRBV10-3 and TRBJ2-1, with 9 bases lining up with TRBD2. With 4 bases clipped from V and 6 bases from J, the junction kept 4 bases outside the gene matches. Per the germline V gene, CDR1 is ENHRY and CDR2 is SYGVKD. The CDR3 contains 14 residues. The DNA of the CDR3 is TGTGCCATCAGTGCGGCGGGGGGGCGCAATGAGCAGTTCTTC. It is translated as CAISAAGGRNEQFF.

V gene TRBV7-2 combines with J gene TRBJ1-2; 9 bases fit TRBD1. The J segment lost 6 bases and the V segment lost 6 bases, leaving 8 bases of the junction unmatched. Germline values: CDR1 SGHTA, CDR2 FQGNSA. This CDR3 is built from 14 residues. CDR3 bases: TGTGCCAGCAGATTCGGACAGGGGACCAATGGCTACACCTTC. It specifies CASRFGQGTNGYTF.

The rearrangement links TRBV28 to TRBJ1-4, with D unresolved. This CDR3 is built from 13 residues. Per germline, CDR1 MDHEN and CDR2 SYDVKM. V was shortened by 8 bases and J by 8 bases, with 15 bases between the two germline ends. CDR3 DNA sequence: TGTGCCAGCTTCCCGAGTGGGAGGGAAAAACTGTTTTTT. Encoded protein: CASFPSGREKLFF.

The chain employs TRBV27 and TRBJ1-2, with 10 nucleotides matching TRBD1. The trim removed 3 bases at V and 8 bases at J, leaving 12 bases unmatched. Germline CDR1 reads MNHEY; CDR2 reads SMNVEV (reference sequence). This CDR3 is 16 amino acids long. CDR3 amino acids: CASSFNGGQGPLGYTF. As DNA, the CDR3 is TGTGCCAGCAGTTTTAATGGGGGACAGGGGCCTCTGGGCTACACCTTC.

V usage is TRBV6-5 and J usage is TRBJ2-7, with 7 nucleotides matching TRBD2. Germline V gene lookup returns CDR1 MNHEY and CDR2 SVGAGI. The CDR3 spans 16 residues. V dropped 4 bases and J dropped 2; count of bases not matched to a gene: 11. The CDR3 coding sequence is TGTGCCAGCAGTTCCCATCACAGCGGGGTAACCTACGAGCAGTACTTC. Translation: CASSSHHSGVTYEQYF.